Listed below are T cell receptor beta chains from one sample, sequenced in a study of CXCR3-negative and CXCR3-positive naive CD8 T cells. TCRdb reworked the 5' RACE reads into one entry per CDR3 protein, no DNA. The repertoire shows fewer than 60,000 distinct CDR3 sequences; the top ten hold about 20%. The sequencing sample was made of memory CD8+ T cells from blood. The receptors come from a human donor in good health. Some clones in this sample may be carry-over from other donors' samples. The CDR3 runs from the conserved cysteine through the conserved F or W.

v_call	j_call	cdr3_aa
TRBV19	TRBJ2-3	CASRGWSSSTDTQYF
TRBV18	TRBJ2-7	CASSPPRTSSYEQYF
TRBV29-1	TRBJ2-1	CSVEDRGSFEEQFF
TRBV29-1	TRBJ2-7	CSVEDTEKEAYEQYF
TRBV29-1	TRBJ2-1	CSGTGLAGDNEQFF
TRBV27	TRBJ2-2	CASSPIGGELFF
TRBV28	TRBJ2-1	CATHFLDRGYEQFF
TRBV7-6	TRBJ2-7	CASSSWTYEQYF
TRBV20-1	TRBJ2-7	CSAGDGSYEQYF
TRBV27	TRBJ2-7	CASSLEGGTYEQYF
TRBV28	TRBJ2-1	CASSSLSKVAQYF
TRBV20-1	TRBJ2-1	CSARDLNNEQFF
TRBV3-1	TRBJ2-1	CASRGENYYDEQFF
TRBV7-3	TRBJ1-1	CASSPGGALSEAFF
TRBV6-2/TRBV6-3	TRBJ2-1	CASSSGGESYNEQFF
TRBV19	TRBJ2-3	CASSGPRADTQYF
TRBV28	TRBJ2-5	CASSSHSGDQETQYF
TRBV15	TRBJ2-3	CATGVGRGDSDTQYF
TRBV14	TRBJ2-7	CASSQVTEYEQYF
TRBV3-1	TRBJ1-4	CASSQREAGGNEKLFF
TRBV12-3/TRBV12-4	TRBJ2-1	CASSLGLLSFF
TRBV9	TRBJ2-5	CASSPNRVHGETQYF
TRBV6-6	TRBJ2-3	CASSYPKDGDLTDTQYF
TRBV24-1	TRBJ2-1	CATIGSGDPEQFF
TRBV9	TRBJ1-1	CASSVVSGMSTEAFF
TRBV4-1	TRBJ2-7	CASSQSGTGNPYEQYF
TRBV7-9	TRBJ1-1	CASSPTVNTEAFF